These 16 T cell receptor beta chains came from one sample sequenced in a study of cytomegalovirus exposure and HLA in healthy donors. 60 Vbeta and 13 Jbeta primers were used in PCR. Libraries were prepared by immunoSEQ multiplex PCR; TCRdb keeps only in-frame clonotypes and omits some of them. The sample holds more than 90,000 clones, 78% seen once. Sequencing was done on a sample of PBMCs. The receptor source for this set is a woman between 55 and 75 years old in good health and CMV-seronegative.

The rearrangement links TRBV12-5 to TRBJ2-7; TRBD1 matches at 7 bases. V lost 5 bases, J lost 2 bases, and 6 bases stayed unmatched. Germline lookup yields CDR1 LGHNT and CDR2 FRNRAP. The CDR3 has 14 residues. The CDR3 DNA reads as TGTGCTAGTGGTCCTCGGGACAGTACCTACGAGCAGTACTTC. It specifies CASGPRDSTYEQYF.

The chain combines TRBV4-1 with TRBJ2-1; TRBD1 matches 11 bases. CDR1 and CDR2 (germline): MGHRA, YSYEKL. V trimming: 5 bases; J trimming: 8 bases; junction bases outside the gene matches: 2. The CDR3 totals 13 residues. The DNA for the CDR3 is TGCGCCAGCAGCGGGGACAGGGGGTATGAGCAGTTCTTC. Translation gives CASSGDRGYEQFF.

The chain employs TRBV5-1 and TRBJ1-6; 7 bases map to TRBD1. CDR3 length: 15 residues. V trimming: 2 bases; J trimming: 3 bases; junction bases outside the gene matches: 2. The germline V gene encodes CDR1 SGHRS and CDR2 YFSETQ. CDR3 amino acids: CASSFDRVYNSPLHF. CDR3 DNA: TGCGCCAGCAGCTTCGACAGGGTCTATAATTCACCCCTCCACTTT.

The rearrangement uses TRBV15 and TRBJ1-1; no definite D call. The V gene lost 5 bases and the J gene lost 4 bases, with 11 bases spanning the gap. Germline-derived CDR1 and CDR2 are LNHNV and YYDKDF (reference sequence). CDR3 length: 13 amino acids. The CDR3 reads CATSSPVVTEAFF. Written as DNA, the CDR3 is TGTGCCACCAGCTCCCCGGTGGTCACTGAAGCTTTCTTT.

This sequence joins TRBV2 and TRBJ2-7, with D possibly being TRBD2 (7 bases). V lost 3 bases to trimming and J lost 11 bases, with 17 bases between them. The CDR3 consists of 13 residues. Looked up from germline, CDR1 is SNHLY and CDR2 is FYNNEI. CDR3 loop: CASSDWEGVPEYF. CDR3 in DNA: TGTGCCAGCAGTGATTGGGAGGGGGTCCCCGAGTACTTC.

V usage is TRBV5-1 and J usage is TRBJ1-2, with D tentatively TRBD1 (5 bases). Germline CDR1 reads SGHRS; CDR2 reads YFSETQ. This CDR3 region has 16 residues. Trimming took off 0 bases at V and 2 bases at J, with 14 bases between the two ends. The CDR3 loop is CASSLGTIIGNYGYTF. CDR3 DNA: TGCGCCAGCAGCTTGGGGACAATTATAGGAAACTATGGCTACACCTTC.

The CDR3 DNA reads TGTGCCTGGGGACAGCGATCGAACACTGAAGCTTTCTTT. Translated: CAWGQRSNTEAFF. The chain employs TRBV30 and TRBJ1-1, with a weak D call TRBD1 (6 bases). There are 13 residues in the CDR3. Per germline, CDR1 GTSNPN and CDR2 SVGIG (reference sequence). Trimming removed 5 bases at V and 1 base at J, with 11 bases between.

The chain joins TRBV10-3 to TRBJ2-3; 11 bases match TRBD2. The V gene's germline CDR1 is ENHRY and CDR2 SYGVKD. The CDR3 sequence is 16 residues long. The V and J ends lost 6 bases and 2 bases, in that order; junction bases with no gene match: 7. In DNA form, the CDR3 reads TGTGCCATCAGCGTGACTAGCGGGACCCTCACAGATACGCAGTATTTT. It codes for CAISVTSGTLTDTQYF.

The rearrangement joins TRBV7-7 to TRBJ2-5, with D tentatively TRBD1 (6 bases). Germline CDR1 is SSHAT and CDR2 is FNYEAQ (reference sequence). V lost 1 base to trimming and J lost 5 bases, with 11 bases between them. The CDR3 sequence is 14 residues long. The CDR3 here is CASSLVGAVETQYF. The CDR3 nucleotides read TGTGCCAGCAGCTTAGTGGGGGCCGTGGAGACCCAGTACTTC.

The chain couples TRBV5-6 to TRBJ1-6; TRBD1 aligns across 8 bases. With V trimmed by 1 base and J by 10 bases, 7 bases remained unmatched. This CDR3 is built from 15 residues. The germline V gene has CDR1 SGHDT and CDR2 YYEEEE. The CDR3 protein is CASSLFGRGRSPLHF. The CDR3 DNA sequence: TGTGCCAGCAGCTTGTTCGGCAGGGGGCGATCACCCCTCCACTTT. Full variable domain (outside the CDR3, taken from reference TRBV5-6 and TRBJ1-6): DAGVTQSPTHLIKTRGQQVTLRCSPKSGHDTVSWYQQALGQGPQFIFQYYEEEERQRGNFPDRFSGHQFPNYSSELNVNALLLGDSALYLCASSLFGRGRSPLHFGNGTRLTVT.

V is TRBV6-5 and J is TRBJ2-2, with D perhaps TRBD1 or TRBD2 (6 bases each). CDR3 length: 13 residues. V lost 6 bases and J 6 bases, leaving 11 bases between the germline ends. Germline V gene sequence: CDR1 MNHEY, CDR2 SVGAGI. CDR3 nucleotides: TGTGCCAGCAGCTACAGGGAGGCCGGGGAGCTGTTTTTT. It is translated as CASSYREAGELFF.

V is TRBV9 and J is TRBJ2-5; weak D call: TRBD2 (5 bases). The CDR3 runs to 13 residues. V was clipped by 4 bases and J by 4 bases, with 11 bases between them. Germline V gene sequence: CDR1 SGDLS, CDR2 YYNGEE. The CDR3 is CASSSAAGETQYF. In DNA form, the CDR3 reads TGTGCCAGCAGCTCAGCGGCGGGAGAGACCCAGTACTTC. The full variable domain, completed using reference TRBV9 and TRBJ2-5, is DSGVTQTPKHLITATGQRVTLRCSPRSGDLSVYWYQQSLDQGLQFLIQYYNGEERAKGNILERFSAQQFPDLHSELNLSSLELGDSALYFCASSSAAGETQYFGPGTRLLVL.

This clone was recorded only once. This chain uses TRBV10-3 with TRBJ2-3; 7 nucleotides line up with TRBD2. The CDR3 extends over 18 amino acids. Germline values: CDR1 ENHRY, CDR2 SYGVKD. V gave up 0 bases and J gave up 0 bases; unmatched junction bases: 9. CDR3 loop: CAISESVSLALSTDTQYF. CDR3 DNA: TGTGCCATCAGTGAGTCGGTTTCACTAGCGCTTAGCACAGATACGCAGTATTTT.

This clone was seen only a few times. V usage is TRBV5-6 and J usage is TRBJ1-2; D is perhaps TRBD1 (6 bases). CDR1 and CDR2 (germline): SGHDT, YYEEEE. V was trimmed by 4 bases and J by 2 bases, leaving 9 bases between them. The CDR3 extends over 13 amino acids. The CDR3 protein is CASSLGQNYGYTF. CDR3 DNA: TGTGCCAGCAGCCTAGGACAGAACTATGGCTACACCTTC.

CDR3 DNA sequence: TGTGCCAGCAGCTTCGACAATGAGCAGTTCTTC. Protein sequence: CASSFDNEQFF. The V call is TRBV5-8, the J call TRBJ2-1; D is unclear. V was pared by 2 bases and J by 5 bases, with 2 bases between. CDR3 length: 11 residues. In germline, CDR1 is SGHTS, CDR2 YDEGEE.

This clone showed up just a few times. V and J are TRBV7-7 and TRBJ2-1, with unresolved D. Germline V lookup: CDR1 SSHAT, CDR2 FNYEAQ (reference sequence). The CDR3 runs to 14 residues. Between the trimmed V and J ends, which lost 5 bases and 4 bases, there was a span of 12 bases. CDR3 coding DNA: TGTGCCAGCAGCCCCGGTGGTCCATACAATGAGCAGTTCTTC. It specifies CASSPGGPYNEQFF.